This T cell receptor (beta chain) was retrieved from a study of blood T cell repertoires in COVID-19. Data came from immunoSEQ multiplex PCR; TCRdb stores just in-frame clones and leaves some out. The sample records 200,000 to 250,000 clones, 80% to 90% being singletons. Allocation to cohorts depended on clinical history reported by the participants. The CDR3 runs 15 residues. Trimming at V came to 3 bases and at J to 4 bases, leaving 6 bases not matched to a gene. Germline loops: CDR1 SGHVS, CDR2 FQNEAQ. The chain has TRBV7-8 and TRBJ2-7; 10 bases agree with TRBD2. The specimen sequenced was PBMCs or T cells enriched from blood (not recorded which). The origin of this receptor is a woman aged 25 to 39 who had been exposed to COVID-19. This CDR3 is CASSFPASGSYEQYF. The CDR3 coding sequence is TGTGCCAGCAGCTTTCCCGCTAGCGGGAGTTACGAGCAGTACTTC. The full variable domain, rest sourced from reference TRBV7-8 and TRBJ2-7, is GAGVSQSPRYKVAKRGQDVALRCDPISGHVSLFWYQQALGQGPEFLTYFQNEAQLDKSGLPSDRFFAERPEGSVSTLKIQRTQQEDSAVYLCASSFPASGSYEQYFGPGTRLTVT.